This record covers a single TCR beta chain. Its antigen is currently unknown. The data belong to a study of cytomegalovirus exposure and HLA in healthy donors. CDR1 and CDR2 (germline): SEHNR, FQNEAQ (reference sequence). The CDR3 contains 13 residues. V lost 1 base and J 6 bases, leaving 8 bases between the germline ends. PCR was performed using 60 Vbeta and 13 Jbeta primers. Libraries were prepared by immunoSEQ multiplex PCR; TCRdb keeps only in-frame clonotypes and omits some of them. Altogether some 250,000 clones are present, roughly 87% being singletons, with the ten largest covering 5% to 6.5%. Points from the study as a whole: In a later analysis, HLA-C alleles had the fewest associated TCRs, DRB1 alleles the most.

This chain uses TRBV7-9 with TRBJ2-3; weak D call: TRBD1 (5 bases). The source material was PBMCs. This clonotype originated in a woman aged 40-49 years in good health and CMV-seropositive. This chain's CDR3 is CASSLEYRDTQYF. The CDR3 DNA follows: TGTGCCAGCAGCTTAGAGTACAGGGATACGCAGTATTTT.